These T cell receptor beta chains were read from a single sample in a study of blood T cell repertoires in COVID-19. Only in-frame clones appear in the TCRdb table, and some are missing; sequencing was by immunoSEQ multiplex PCR. The top ten clones hold 1.6% of a sample with fewer than 250,000 clones, roughly 86% of them seen once. The sample comprised peripheral blood. These receptors were obtained from a woman aged 55-70 years who had recovered from COVID-19. CDR3s include the opening cysteine and the closing phenylalanine or tryptophan. A D gene is named only where the DNA matches it firmly. Size is stated for part of the rows, as once, few or many counts, or as a class when the clone is expanded.

clone_size	v_call	d_call	j_call	cdr3_nt	cdr3_aa
NA	TRBV20-1	NA	TRBJ2-7	TGCAGTGGGGCCCGCGGGGTCGAGCAGTACTTC	CSGARGVEQYF
once	TRBV5-4	NA	TRBJ2-7	TGTGCCAGCAGCTTGGAAACAGGGAAATCCTACGAGCAGTACTTC	CASSLETGKSYEQYF
NA	TRBV6-6	NA	TRBJ1-5	TGTGCCACTCAAAACGCGAATCAGCCCCAGCATTTT	CATQNANQPQHF
few	TRBV19	TRBD2	TRBJ2-7	TGTGCCAGTACCCTTAGCGGGGGGGACTCCTACGAGCAGTACTTC	CASTLSGGDSYEQYF
NA	TRBV28	NA	TRBJ2-5	TGTGCCAGCAGTTTGCTAGAGGGAGAGACCCAGTACTTC	CASSLLEGETQYF
NA	TRBV5-6	TRBD2	TRBJ2-7	TGTGCCAGCTTTCAGCGGGGGGGTTCCTACGAGCAGTACTTC	CASFQRGGSYEQYF
NA	TRBV7-2	NA	TRBJ1-1	TGTGCCAGCAGCTTGTACAGGGACACTGAAGCTTTCTTT	CASSLYRDTEAFF
NA	TRBV6-5	NA	TRBJ2-7	TGTGCCAGCAGGTCATCCGGCGGTTACGAGCAGTACTTC	CASRSSGGYEQYF
NA	TRBV5-6	NA	TRBJ2-7	TGTGCCAGCAGCTTTCGATACGGAGGCCCCTACGAGCAGTACTTC	CASSFRYGGPYEQYF
NA	TRBV5-1	NA	TRBJ2-5	TGCGCCAGCAGCTTCAGCGGTCGGGAGACCCAGTACTTC	CASSFSGRETQYF
NA	TRBV28	NA	TRBJ1-5	TGTGCCAGCAGTTCCGGACAGTATCAGCCCCAGCATTTT	CASSSGQYQPQHF
NA	TRBV7-2	NA	TRBJ2-7	TGTGCCAGCAGCTTTGCAGGGCTCAACGAGCAGTACTTC	CASSFAGLNEQYF
NA	TRBV5-5	NA	TRBJ1-4	TGTGCCAGCAGCTTGGAACCCGGGACAACATTTTTT	CASSLEPGTTFF
NA	TRBV28	TRBD1	TRBJ2-5	TGTGCCAGCAGTTCCTATGACAGGGGGTGGGGAAAGACCCAGTACTTC	CASSSYDRGWGKTQYF
NA	TRBV7-8	NA	TRBJ1-1	TGTGCCAGCAGCTTAGCGAAGCCCATGAACACTGAAGCTTTCTTT	CASSLAKPMNTEAFF
NA	TRBV28	NA	TRBJ1-5	TGTGCCAGCAGCCCAAGCCTCGGCGGCACAGGCTTTAGCAATCAGCCCCAGCATTTT	CASSPSLGGTGFSNQPQHF
once	TRBV19	TRBD1	TRBJ2-5	TGTGCCAGTAGTTCCCGACAGGGACCGCAAGAGACCCAGTACTTC	CASSSRQGPQETQYF
NA	TRBV2	TRBD1	TRBJ1-4	TGTGCCAAGGGACAGTATAATGAAAAACTGTTTTTT	CAKGQYNEKLFF
NA	TRBV24-1	NA	TRBJ1-1	TGTGCCACCAGTGATAATAGAGCTGAAGCTTTCTTT	CATSDNRAEAFF
NA	TRBV29-1	NA	TRBJ2-2	TGCAGCGTCCTCGGGGACACCGGGGAGCTGTTTTTT	CSVLGDTGELFF
NA	TRBV7-9	TRBD2	TRBJ2-7	TGTGCCAGCAGCTTAGTTAGCGGGGGGATAACCTACGAGCAGTACTTC	CASSLVSGGITYEQYF
NA	TRBV11-3	TRBD2	TRBJ2-2	TGTGCCAGCAGCGGCGTGACTAGCGACACCGGGGAGCTGTTTTTT	CASSGVTSDTGELFF